This is a list of T cell receptor beta chains from one sample in a study of shared clonotypes between healthy human individuals. Measured with immunoSEQ multiplex PCR; TCRdb has only the in-frame clones, and not every one. The data show roughly 500,000 clones, with 90% to 96% seen just once and roughly 0.06% held by the top ten. Sequencing was done on a sample of naive CD4+ T cells sorted from blood. These receptors all stem from a woman aged 25-40 years in good health. CDR3s include the opening cysteine and the closing phenylalanine or tryptophan. Fields, in order: CDR3 length, V gene, D gene, J gene, clone size, CDR3 DNA, CDR3 protein. The D gene is left open where the match is weak. The listing skips clone size in some rows; elsewhere it reads once, few, many or a size class.

len: 22; v_gene: TRBV6-4; d_gene: TRBD2; j_gene: TRBJ2-3; abundance: -; CDR3nt: TGTGCCAGCAGTGACCGCTTAGGGACTAGCGGGAGTATCGGAGTCCGGAGAGATACGCAGTATTTT; CDR3aa: CASSDRLGTSGSIGVRRDTQYF
len: 17; v_gene: TRBV7-8; d_gene: -; j_gene: TRBJ2-1; abundance: -; CDR3nt: TGTGCCAGCAGCGCGGGCGGCGTGGGAAGCGTGTACAATGAGCAGTTCTTC; CDR3aa: CASSAGGVGSVYNEQFF
len: 16; v_gene: TRBV5-1; d_gene: TRBD1; j_gene: TRBJ2-6; abundance: -; CDR3nt: TGCGCCAGCAGCTTGGAAACAGGGGCTGGGGCCAACGTCCTGACTTTC; CDR3aa: CASSLETGAGANVLTF
len: 16; v_gene: TRBV15; d_gene: TRBD2; j_gene: TRBJ2-7; abundance: -; CDR3nt: TGTGCCACCAGCAGAGATAGCGGGGAGGGCAGGTACGAGCAGTACTTC; CDR3aa: CATSRDSGEGRYEQYF
len: 16; v_gene: TRBV4-1; d_gene: -; j_gene: TRBJ1-2; abundance: -; CDR3nt: TGCGCCAGCAGCCAAGCCCCCAGGGAGATTAGCTATGGCTACACCTTC; CDR3aa: CASSQAPREISYGYTF
len: 17; v_gene: TRBV10-1; d_gene: -; j_gene: TRBJ2-1; abundance: -; CDR3nt: TGCGCCAGCAGTGAGTCGCAGGGCCCAAGCTCCTACAATGAGCAGTTCTTC; CDR3aa: CASSESQGPSSYNEQFF
len: 13; v_gene: TRBV9; d_gene: TRBD1; j_gene: TRBJ1-1; abundance: few; CDR3nt: TGTGCCAGCAGCGAGGGGGCGTACACTGAAGCTTTCTTT; CDR3aa: CASSEGAYTEAFF
len: 14; v_gene: TRBV19; d_gene: -; j_gene: TRBJ2-7; abundance: -; CDR3nt: TGTGCCAGTACCACGGCGGCAAGCTCCTACGAGCAGTACTTC; CDR3aa: CASTTAASSYEQYF
len: 14; v_gene: TRBV28; d_gene: -; j_gene: TRBJ2-7; abundance: -; CDR3nt: TGTGCCAGTCGCGATTCTCTCGGTCGGGACGAGCAGTACTTC; CDR3aa: CASRDSLGRDEQYF
len: 14; v_gene: TRBV7-6; d_gene: -; j_gene: TRBJ2-2; abundance: once; CDR3nt: TGTGCCAGCAGCTTAGCCGGGATGGGCGGGGAGCTGTTTTTT; CDR3aa: CASSLAGMGGELFF
len: 15; v_gene: TRBV5-1; d_gene: TRBD1; j_gene: TRBJ1-2; abundance: -; CDR3nt: TGCGCCAGCAGCGCGGCCACAGGGGGCAGCTATGGCTACACCTTC; CDR3aa: CASSAATGGSYGYTF
len: 16; v_gene: TRBV7-2; d_gene: TRBD2; j_gene: TRBJ2-7; abundance: -; CDR3nt: TGTGCCAGCAGCTCCTCGGGACTAGCGGGCGCCTACGAGCAGTACTTC; CDR3aa: CASSSSGLAGAYEQYF
len: 16; v_gene: TRBV18; d_gene: TRBD1; j_gene: TRBJ1-2; abundance: once; CDR3nt: TGTGCCAGCTCACCACAGGAGAGGGGACAGGGGTATGGCTACACCTTC; CDR3aa: CASSPQERGQGYGYTF
len: 18; v_gene: TRBV5-6; d_gene: TRBD1; j_gene: TRBJ2-1; abundance: -; CDR3nt: TGTGCCAGCAGCTTGACTGGGGACAGGGGATTCTCCTACAATGAGCAGTTCTTC; CDR3aa: CASSLTGDRGFSYNEQFF
len: 15; v_gene: TRBV10-3; d_gene: -; j_gene: TRBJ1-5; abundance: once; CDR3nt: TGTGCCATCAGTGAGTCTGCTGGGGGGAATCAGCCCCAGCATTTT; CDR3aa: CAISESAGGNQPQHF
len: 14; v_gene: TRBV6-1; d_gene: -; j_gene: TRBJ1-1; abundance: -; CDR3nt: TGTGCCAGCAGTCCCCTCCCAGAGAACACTGAAGCTTTCTTT; CDR3aa: CASSPLPENTEAFF
len: 14; v_gene: TRBV28; d_gene: -; j_gene: TRBJ1-5; abundance: -; CDR3nt: TGTGCCAGCAGTACTCACAGGGACAATCAGCCCCAGCATTTT; CDR3aa: CASSTHRDNQPQHF
len: 13; v_gene: TRBV18; d_gene: -; j_gene: TRBJ2-2; abundance: -; CDR3nt: TGTGCCAGCTCACCAGGTTACACCGGGGAGCTGTTTTTT; CDR3aa: CASSPGYTGELFF
len: 15; v_gene: TRBV11-1; d_gene: TRBD1; j_gene: TRBJ2-1; abundance: -; CDR3nt: TGTGCCAGCAGCTTACGGGACAGGAGTTACAATGAGCAGTTCTTC; CDR3aa: CASSLRDRSYNEQFF
len: 15; v_gene: TRBV11-2; d_gene: -; j_gene: TRBJ2-7; abundance: -; CDR3nt: TGTGCCAGCAGCTTGGCAGGGGCCGTTTCCTACGAGCAGTACTTC; CDR3aa: CASSLAGAVSYEQYF
len: 14; v_gene: TRBV7-3; d_gene: TRBD1; j_gene: TRBJ1-3; abundance: -; CDR3nt: TGTGCCAGCAGCACCGGGACAGCGGGAAACACCATATATTTT; CDR3aa: CASSTGTAGNTIYF
len: 16; v_gene: TRBV27; d_gene: TRBD1; j_gene: TRBJ2-2; abundance: -; CDR3nt: TGTGCCAGCAGTTTATCGGACAGGTTTGGCACCGGGGAGCTGTTTTTT; CDR3aa: CASSLSDRFGTGELFF
len: 13; v_gene: TRBV29-1; d_gene: TRBD1; j_gene: TRBJ1-4; abundance: -; CDR3nt: TGCAGCGTGTTGGACAGGGTTCAAGAAAAACTGTTTTTT; CDR3aa: CSVLDRVQEKLFF
len: 14; v_gene: TRBV19; d_gene: -; j_gene: TRBJ1-1; abundance: -; CDR3nt: TGTGCCAGTAGGACTGGACAGACGAAAGCTGAAGCTTTCTTT; CDR3aa: CASRTGQTKAEAFF
len: 16; v_gene: TRBV28; d_gene: -; j_gene: TRBJ1-3; abundance: -; CDR3nt: TGTGCCAGCAGTTTAAGTTCGGCGGCAGGGGGAAACACCATATATTTT; CDR3aa: CASSLSSAAGGNTIYF
len: 15; v_gene: TRBV11-2; d_gene: -; j_gene: TRBJ2-3; abundance: -; CDR3nt: TGTGCCAGCAGCACCAGGACGGGAAACACAGATACGCAGTATTTT; CDR3aa: CASSTRTGNTDTQYF
len: 15; v_gene: TRBV18; d_gene: TRBD2; j_gene: TRBJ2-5; abundance: -; CDR3nt: TGTGCCAGCTCACAAAGCGGGAGTATTCAAGAGACCCAGTACTTC; CDR3aa: CASSQSGSIQETQYF
len: 13; v_gene: TRBV6-4; d_gene: -; j_gene: TRBJ1-5; abundance: -; CDR3nt: TGTGCCAGCAACCAAACAGGGAACCAGCCCCAGCATTTT; CDR3aa: CASNQTGNQPQHF
len: 15; v_gene: TRBV15; d_gene: -; j_gene: TRBJ2-1; abundance: -; CDR3nt: TGTGCCACCAGCAGCGACCTCAGCAGGGCCAATGAGCAGTTCTTC; CDR3aa: CATSSDLSRANEQFF
len: 14; v_gene: TRBV19; d_gene: -; j_gene: TRBJ2-2; abundance: few; CDR3nt: TGTGCCAGTAGTATAAAACTTTCCACCGGGGAGCTGTTTTTT; CDR3aa: CASSIKLSTGELFF
len: 14; v_gene: TRBV18; d_gene: TRBD2; j_gene: TRBJ2-7; abundance: few; CDR3nt: TGTGCCAGCTCACCCCCTGGACTAGTTTATGAGCAGTACTTC; CDR3aa: CASSPPGLVYEQYF
len: 14; v_gene: TRBV6-5; d_gene: -; j_gene: TRBJ1-4; abundance: -; CDR3nt: TGTGCCAGCAGTGCAGGGCACTCTAATGAAAAACTGTTTTTT; CDR3aa: CASSAGHSNEKLFF
len: 13; v_gene: TRBV10-1; d_gene: TRBD2; j_gene: TRBJ2-7; abundance: once; CDR3nt: TGCGCCACCAACGCTAGCGGGAGTTACGAGCAGTACTTC; CDR3aa: CATNASGSYEQYF
len: 16; v_gene: TRBV5-1; d_gene: -; j_gene: TRBJ2-7; abundance: -; CDR3nt: TGCGCCAGCAGCTTGTCCCCCACAAAGTATTCCTACGAGCAGTACTTC; CDR3aa: CASSLSPTKYSYEQYF
len: 14; v_gene: TRBV2; d_gene: TRBD2; j_gene: TRBJ2-1; abundance: -; CDR3nt: TGTGCCAGCATGATGACTAGCGGGTACAATGAGCAGTTCTTC; CDR3aa: CASMMTSGYNEQFF
len: 14; v_gene: TRBV5-4; d_gene: TRBD1; j_gene: TRBJ1-5; abundance: -; CDR3nt: TGTGCCAGCAGGCTGACAGGGGATTGTCAGCCCCAGCATTTT; CDR3aa: CASRLTGDCQPQHF
len: 15; v_gene: TRBV6-5; d_gene: TRBD2; j_gene: TRBJ2-2; abundance: -; CDR3nt: TGTGCCACCGCGAGGGGGGCGGGAGGGTATAGGGAGCTGTTTTTT; CDR3aa: CATARGAGGYRELFF